These 14 T cell receptor beta chains came from one sample sequenced in a study of glioma-infiltrating T cells. The iRepertoire nested amplicon-rescue multiplex PCR amplified TCR alpha and beta CDR3s from RNA. TCRdb passed the multiplex PCR reads through MiXCR, listing each CDR3 protein once. The table has 400,000 or so distinct CDR3 sequences, roughly two fifths seen once; the top ten hold around 13%. Sequences were obtained from glioma tissue, nonneoplastic brain tissue, or PBMCs (not recorded which). Receptor source: a human donor with low-grade glioma or glioblastoma, undergoing nonglioma brain surgery, or in good health (not recorded which).

This clonotype was seen more than once but under ten times. This chain uses TRBV19 with TRBJ2-7; weak D call: TRBD2 (6 bases). Trimming took off 5 bases at V and 3 bases at J, with 14 bases between the two ends. Germline assignment: CDR1 LNHDA and CDR2 SQIVND (reference sequence). The CDR3 extends over 14 amino acids. CDR3 nucleotides: TGTGCCAGTAGTTTCCGGGACTCCGACTACGAGCAGTACTTC. Amino acid sequence: CASSFRDSDYEQYF. Looking up the rest from reference TRBV19 and TRBJ2-7 gives the full variable domain: DGGITQSPKYLFRKEGQNVTLSCEQNLNHDAMYWYRQDPGQGLRLIYYSQIVNDFQKGDIAEGYSVSREKKESFPLTVTSAQKNPTAFYLCASSFRDSDYEQYFGPGTRLTVT.

This clonotype was found a few times. J is TRBJ2-7 and V is TRBV12-3 or TRBV12-4; TRBD2 is a possible D gene (6 bases). The CDR3 extends over 13 amino acids. The V end lost 5 bases, the J end lost 4 bases, and 12 bases lay between the germline ends. Written as DNA, the CDR3 is TGTGCCAGCAGTAGCGATGCGGGGTACGAGCAGTACTTC. Its translation is CASSSDAGYEQYF.

In the case of this clonotype: Mismatch with germline at one junction end may stem from a read error. The chain is built from TRBV2 and TRBJ2-5, with TRBD1 matching 8 bases. Germline CDR1 reads SNHLY; CDR2 reads FYNNEI. The CDR3 is 16 amino acids. CDR3 protein: CASSEIPQGAVKTRYF. Here the CDR3 DNA reads TGTGCCAGCAGCGAGATACCCCAGGGGGCGGTAAAGACCCGGTACTTC.

This clonotype was seen a handful of times. The J gene is TRBJ2-1, the V gene TRBV20-1, with 7 bases lining up with TRBD2. The CDR3 length is 17 residues. V lost 0 bases, J lost 12 bases, and 20 bases stayed unmatched. The germline V gene encodes CDR1 DFQATT and CDR2 SNEGSKA (reference sequence). The CDR3 DNA sequence: TGCAGTGCTAGAGATCCCAAAGGGCTAGCGGCATCACAACGGCAGTTCTTC. Protein sequence: CSARDPKGLAASQRQFF.

The chain links TRBV20-1 to TRBJ1-6; D may be TRBD1 (6 bases). The V end was cut by 4 bases, the J end by 0 bases, with 7 bases between. This CDR3 is built from 14 residues. The germline gives CDR1 DFQATT, CDR2 SNEGSKA (reference sequence). CDR3 in amino acids: CSANRVSYNSPLHF. CDR3 DNA: TGCAGTGCTAACAGGGTCTCCTATAATTCACCCCTCCACTTT.

Here the CDR3 reads CASSFLTGYGYTF. CDR3 sequence (DNA): TGTGCCAGCAGCTTCCTGACAGGGTATGGCTACACCTTC. The rearrangement links TRBV7-2 to TRBJ1-2; 7 bases align to TRBD1. The CDR3 is made up of 13 amino acids. Per the germline V gene, CDR1 is SGHTA and CDR2 is FQGNSA. The V and J ends lost 3 bases and 5 bases, in that order; junction bases with no gene match: 3. Drawing the rest from reference TRBV7-2 and TRBJ1-2, the complete variable domain is GAGVSQSPSNKVTEKGKDVELRCDPISGHTALYWYRQSLGQGLEFLIYFQGNSAPDKSGLPSDRFSAERTGGSVSTLTIQRTQQEDSAVYLCASSFLTGYGYTFGSGTRLTVV.

J is TRBJ2-5 and V is TRBV27, with 7 bases that match TRBD1. This CDR3 comprises 13 residues. Germline CDR1 reads MNHEY; CDR2 reads SMNVEV (reference sequence). The V gene end was trimmed by 5 bases and the J gene end by 5 bases; junction bases not matched to a gene: 5. The CDR3 DNA sequence: TGTGCCAGCAGTCCCCCCAGGGGGGAGACCCAGTACTTC. It encodes CASSPPRGETQYF.

The genes are TRBV28 and TRBJ2-3; TRBD2 aligns across 8 bases. Per the germline V gene, CDR1 is MDHEN and CDR2 is SYDVKM. V dropped 6 bases and J dropped 4; count of bases not matched to a gene: 9. This CDR3 spans 15 amino acids. The CDR3, as DNA: TGTGCCAGCAGCCCACAGCGGGGGCGGCCAGATACGCAGTATTTT. Translating gives CASSPQRGRPDTQYF.

This clonotype was seen only once. It may be a read error: a sequence one base away is much more abundant. V usage is TRBV27 and J usage is TRBJ2-6, with D perhaps given as TRBD1 or TRBD2 (5 bases each). Looked up from germline, CDR1 is MNHEY and CDR2 is SMNVEV (reference sequence). This CDR3 is 18 amino acids long. The CDR3 nucleotides are TGTGCCTGCAGTCGGATTGTGGGGGAACGATCTGGGGCCAACGTCCTGACTTTC. It yields the protein CACSRIVGERSGANVLTF.

CDR3 loop: CSARGRTTRGSYNEQFF. The CDR3 DNA sequence: TGCAGTGCTAGAGGTCGGACTACCCGCGGCTCCTACAATGAGCAGTTCTTC. The rearrangement joins TRBV20-1 to TRBJ2-1, with TRBD2 as a possible D gene (6 bases). This CDR3 has 17 residues. V shed 1 base and J shed 0 bases, with 16 bases lying between them. The germline gives CDR1 DFQATT, CDR2 SNEGSKA (reference sequence).

The chain combines TRBV20-1 with TRBJ2-1; D uncertain. The V end lost 4 bases, the J end lost 9 bases, and 25 bases lay between the germline ends. Germline values: CDR1 DFQATT, CDR2 SNEGSKA (reference sequence). The CDR3 covers 16 residues. CDR3 DNA sequence: TGCAGTGCTATTACCCATAAAAGCCTTATAGGAAGTGAGCAGTTCTTC. Protein sequence: CSAITHKSLIGSEQFF.

This clonotype was seen at least ten times. The gene calls are TRBV5-1 and TRBJ2-7; no clear D gene. Germline assignment: CDR1 SGHRS and CDR2 YFSETQ. There are 12 residues in the CDR3. The germline V and J ends were trimmed by 2 bases and 3 bases, with 6 bases remaining between them. CDR3 bases: TGCGCCAGCAGCTTTATGGGCTACGAGCAGTACTTC. This encodes CASSFMGYEQYF.

This clonotype was detected only a few times. This chain links TRBV10-3 with TRBJ2-3; D might be TRBD1 or TRBD2, each matching 5 bases. CDR3 length: 12 amino acids. Trimming removed 6 bases from V and 5 bases from J, with 9 bases in between. CDR1 and CDR2 from the germline V gene are ENHRY and SYGVKD. In nucleotides, the CDR3 is TGTGCCATCAGCGAGAGGGGAGATACGCAGTATTTT. Translation gives CAISERGDTQYF.

DNA of the CDR3: TGTGCCAGCAGCCAACGCGGCGGGAGACATGGCTACACCTTC. Amino acid sequence: CASSQRGGRHGYTF. The chain couples TRBV4-2 to TRBJ1-2, with D unresolved. Trimming pared 2 bases from V and 6 bases from J, leaving 13 bases between. The CDR3 sequence is 14 residues long. Germline V gives CDR1 LGHNA, CDR2 YNFKEQ.